This is a list of T cell receptor beta chains from one sample in a study of PD-1 blockade in classical Hodgkin lymphoma. Profiled with immunoSEQ multiplex PCR; TCRdb holds only in-frame clones, not every one. The data hold almost 100,000 clones, with around nine tenths observed a single time. Material: peripheral blood mononuclear cells (PBMCs), obtained at baseline. These TCRs come from a human donor with classical Hodgkin lymphoma. CDR3s leave out the opening cysteine and the closing phenylalanine or tryptophan. Fields, in order: CDR3 length, J gene, clone size, V gene, CDR3 protein. Rows may omit the clone size; those that give it use once, few, many or a size class.

len: 13; j_gene: TRBJ2-5; abundance: .; v_gene: TRBV28; CDR3aa: ASRPGTLGGETQY
len: 19; j_gene: TRBJ2-3; abundance: once; v_gene: TRBV15; CDR3aa: ATSRPQGPVASGSRTDTQY
len: 12; j_gene: TRBJ2-7; abundance: .; v_gene: TRBV11-2; CDR3aa: ASNPIDSSYEQY
len: 13; j_gene: TRBJ2-7; abundance: .; v_gene: TRBV18; CDR3aa: ASFGWDRGSLEQY
len: 13; j_gene: TRBJ2-6; abundance: .; v_gene: TRBV6-5; CDR3aa: ASSYPTRGANVLT
len: 12; j_gene: TRBJ2-2; abundance: .; v_gene: TRBV5-1; CDR3aa: ASSFGQNTGELF
len: 13; j_gene: TRBJ1-4; abundance: .; v_gene: TRBV19; CDR3aa: ASSRTALNNEKLF
len: 16; j_gene: TRBJ2-5; abundance: once; v_gene: TRBV4-1; CDR3aa: ASSQEGTSGSGGETQY
len: 13; j_gene: TRBJ1-1; abundance: .; v_gene: TRBV18; CDR3aa: ASSPAGVKNTEAF
len: 16; j_gene: TRBJ2-7; abundance: .; v_gene: TRBV1; CDR3aa: TSSQYPLTRLAGLEQY
len: 13; j_gene: TRBJ2-6; abundance: .; v_gene: TRBV5-4; CDR3aa: ASSWDLGGANVLT
len: 12; j_gene: TRBJ2-7; abundance: .; v_gene: TRBV28; CDR3aa: ASRRQFPLYEQY
len: 13; j_gene: TRBJ1-4; abundance: once; v_gene: TRBV19; CDR3aa: ASSIPGQGAEKLF
len: 13; j_gene: TRBJ1-1; abundance: .; v_gene: TRBV7-2; CDR3aa: ASSLANTGRTEAF
len: 12; j_gene: TRBJ1-5; abundance: .; v_gene: TRBV19; CDR3aa: ASSIRTGVQPQH
len: 12; j_gene: TRBJ2-1; abundance: .; v_gene: TRBV19; CDR3aa: ASSILVSYNEQF
len: 12; j_gene: TRBJ2-1; abundance: .; v_gene: TRBV11-3; CDR3aa: ASSGGTTNNEQF
len: 16; j_gene: TRBJ2-4; abundance: once; v_gene: TRBV5-8; CDR3aa: ASSLDMGSGGAKNIQY
len: 12; j_gene: TRBJ1-1; abundance: .; v_gene: TRBV7-9; CDR3aa: ASSPTTVNTEAF
len: 13; j_gene: TRBJ2-7; abundance: .; v_gene: TRBV29-1; CDR3aa: SAGGSGGPYAEQY
len: 14; j_gene: TRBJ2-3; abundance: .; v_gene: TRBV7-6; CDR3aa: ASSPGLAGGLDTQY
len: 13; j_gene: TRBJ2-7; abundance: .; v_gene: TRBV27; CDR3aa: ASSPPLGVRLEQY
len: 10; j_gene: TRBJ2-7; abundance: .; v_gene: TRBV28; CDR3aa: ASSTTFDEQY
len: 11; j_gene: TRBJ2-6; abundance: .; v_gene: TRBV9; CDR3aa: ASSASGANVLT
len: 11; j_gene: TRBJ2-7; abundance: .; v_gene: TRBV6-5; CDR3aa: ASSSATYYEQY
len: 12; j_gene: TRBJ2-7; abundance: .; v_gene: TRBV2; CDR3aa: ASSGGLAGFEQY
len: 16; j_gene: TRBJ1-6; abundance: .; v_gene: TRBV27; CDR3aa: ASRLSGGLSSYNSPLH
len: 13; j_gene: TRBJ2-7; abundance: .; v_gene: TRBV5-1; CDR3aa: ASSESGQGLREQY
len: 13; j_gene: TRBJ2-2; abundance: .; v_gene: TRBV2; CDR3aa: ASKLASGSTGELF